This TCR beta chain originates from a study of blood T cell repertoires in COVID-19. Study information: Sites across the United States, Italy and Spain contributed samples from acute and convalescent COVID-19. PBMCs, B-cell-depleted T cells, or T cells were the source of the cDNA or gDNA that made up the material.

Under the authors' procedure: Amplified reference gene primers provided the basis for estimating nucleated cell counts. Produced via immunoSEQ multiplex PCR; TCRdb's table is partial and in-frame only. V, J and clone size are those of that table, while D and trimming were read from the DNA. The table lists some 65,000 clones, roughly 74% of them singletons. There are a few counts of this clone. The same CDR3 is also encoded by other DNA sequences in this sample. The sequence was obtained from an elderly woman with acute or convalescent COVID-19. Source material: peripheral blood.

The CDR3 here is CASSWRGGITGGVGETQYF. CDR3 DNA: TGTGCCAGCAGCTGGCGAGGGGGGATAACAGGGGGAGTGGGAGAGACCCAGTACTTC. V usage is TRBV7-6 and J usage is TRBJ2-5; TRBD1 matches at 8 bases. The germline gives CDR1 SGHVS, CDR2 FNYEAQ. CDR3 length: 19 amino acids. The trim removed 4 bases at V and 4 bases at J, leaving 20 bases unmatched.